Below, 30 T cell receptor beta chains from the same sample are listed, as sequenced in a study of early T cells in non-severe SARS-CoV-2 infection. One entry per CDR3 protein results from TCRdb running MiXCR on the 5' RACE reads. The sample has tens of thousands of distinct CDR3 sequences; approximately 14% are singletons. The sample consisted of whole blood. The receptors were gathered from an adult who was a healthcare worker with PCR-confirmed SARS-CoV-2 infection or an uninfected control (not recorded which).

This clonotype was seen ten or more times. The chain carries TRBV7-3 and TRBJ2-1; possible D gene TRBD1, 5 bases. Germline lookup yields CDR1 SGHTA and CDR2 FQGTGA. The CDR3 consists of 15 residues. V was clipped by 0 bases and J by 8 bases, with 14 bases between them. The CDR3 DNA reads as TGTGCCAGCAGCTTAACGCCAGGGCTTTCGGATGAGCAGTTCTTC. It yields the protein CASSLTPGLSDEQFF.

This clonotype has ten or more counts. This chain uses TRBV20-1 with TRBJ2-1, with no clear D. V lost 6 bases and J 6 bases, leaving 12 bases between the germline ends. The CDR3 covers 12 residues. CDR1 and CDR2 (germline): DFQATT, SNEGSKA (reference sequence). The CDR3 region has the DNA TGCAGTGCCCCGGACGCGCGCAATGAGCAGTTCTTC. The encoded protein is CSAPDARNEQFF.

Written as DNA, the CDR3 is TGTGCCAGCAGCTTAGTGGGGGCGGATAATTCACCCCTCCACTTT. Amino acid sequence: CASSLVGADNSPLHF. The J gene is TRBJ1-6, the V gene TRBV7-2; a possible D gene is TRBD1 (6 bases). V was shortened by 1 base and J by 5 bases, with 9 bases between the two germline ends. Germline assignment: CDR1 SGHTA and CDR2 FQGNSA. The CDR3 runs to 15 residues.

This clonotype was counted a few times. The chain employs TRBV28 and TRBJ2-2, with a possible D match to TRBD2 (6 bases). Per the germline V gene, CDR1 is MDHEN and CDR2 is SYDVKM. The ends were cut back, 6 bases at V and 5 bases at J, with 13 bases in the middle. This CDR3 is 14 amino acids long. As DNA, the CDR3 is TGTGCCAGCAGCTTTTCGGGGGTGACCGGGGAGCTGTTTTTT. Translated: CASSFSGVTGELFF. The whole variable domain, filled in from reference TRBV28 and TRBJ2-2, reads DVKVTQSSRYLVKRTGEKVFLECVQDMDHENMFWYRQDPGLGLRLIYFSYDVKMKEKGDIPEGYSVSREKKERFSLILESASTNQTSMYLCASSFSGVTGELFFGEGSRLTVL.

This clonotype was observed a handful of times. CDR3 region: CATGQGEYGYTF. The CDR3 bases are TGTGCCACCGGGCAGGGCGAGTATGGCTACACCTTC. The chain has TRBV24-1 and TRBJ1-2; D perhaps matches TRBD1 (5 bases). Trimming removed 9 bases from V and 5 bases from J, with 12 bases in between. CDR3 length: 12 residues. CDR1 and CDR2 (germline): KGHDR, SFDVKD.

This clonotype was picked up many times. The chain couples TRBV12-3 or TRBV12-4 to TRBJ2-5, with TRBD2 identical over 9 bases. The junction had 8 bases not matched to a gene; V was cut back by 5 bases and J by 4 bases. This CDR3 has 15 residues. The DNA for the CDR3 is TGTGCCAGCAGTACATTTAGCGGGGGTGCAGAGACCCAGTACTTC. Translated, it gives CASSTFSGGAETQYF.

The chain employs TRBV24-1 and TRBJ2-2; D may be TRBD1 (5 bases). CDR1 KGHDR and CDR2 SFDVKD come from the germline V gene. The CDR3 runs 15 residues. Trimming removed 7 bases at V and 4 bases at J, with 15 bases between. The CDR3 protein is CATSDTGSSTGELFF. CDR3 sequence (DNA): TGTGCCACCAGCGACACAGGATCGAGCACCGGGGAGCTGTTTTTT.

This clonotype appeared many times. The CDR3 bases are TGTGCCAGCAGCTCGACAGGTCCTTGGGGCTACACCTTC. Its protein product is CASSSTGPWGYTF. The chain carries TRBV7-9 and TRBJ1-2; possible D gene TRBD1, 6 bases. CDR3 length equals 13 residues. Germline V gene sequence: CDR1 SEHNR, CDR2 FQNEAQ (reference sequence). V was cut by 4 bases and J by 8 bases, with 14 bases left in between. Variable domain in full (rest from reference TRBV7-9 and TRBJ1-2): DTGVSQNPRHKITKRGQNVTFRCDPISEHNRLYWYRQTLGQGPEFLTYFQNEAQLEKSRLLSDRFSAERPKGSFSTLEIQRTEQGDSAMYLCASSSTGPWGYTFGSGTRLTVV.

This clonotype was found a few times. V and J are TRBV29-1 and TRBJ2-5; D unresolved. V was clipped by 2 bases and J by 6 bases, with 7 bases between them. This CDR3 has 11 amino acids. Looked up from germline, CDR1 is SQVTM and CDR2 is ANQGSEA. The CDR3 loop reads CSVEHTQTQYF. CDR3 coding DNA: TGCAGCGTTGAACACACCCAGACCCAGTACTTC.

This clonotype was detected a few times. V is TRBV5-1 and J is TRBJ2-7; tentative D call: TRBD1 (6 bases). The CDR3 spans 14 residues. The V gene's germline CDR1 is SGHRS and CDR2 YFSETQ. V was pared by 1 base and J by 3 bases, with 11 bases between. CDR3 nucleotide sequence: TGCGCCAGCAGCTTGTTTCAGGGGCACTACGAGCAGTACTTC. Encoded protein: CASSLFQGHYEQYF.

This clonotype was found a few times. DNA of the CDR3: TGTGCCTGGAGTGTAACCTCTTTGTCTAAGGAGCAGTACTTC. Its translation: CAWSVTSLSKEQYF. The chain couples TRBV30 to TRBJ2-7; D gene ambiguous. Germline assignment: CDR1 GTSNPN and CDR2 SVGIG (reference sequence). CDR3 size: 14 residues. With 0 bases removed from V and 7 bases from J, the gap between germline ends came to 16 bases.

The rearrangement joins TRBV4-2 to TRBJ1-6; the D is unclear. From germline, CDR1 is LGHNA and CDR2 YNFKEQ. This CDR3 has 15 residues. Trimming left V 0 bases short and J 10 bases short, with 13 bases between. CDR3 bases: TGTGCCAGCAGCCAAGAACTTACTCCTGGGTCACCCCTCCACTTT. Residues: CASSQELTPGSPLHF.

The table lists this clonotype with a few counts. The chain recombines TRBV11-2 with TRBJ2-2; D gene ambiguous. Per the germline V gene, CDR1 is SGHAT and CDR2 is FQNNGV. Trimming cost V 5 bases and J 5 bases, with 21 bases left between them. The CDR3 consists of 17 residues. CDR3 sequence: CASSPSQTQARTGELFF. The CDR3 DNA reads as TGTGCCAGCAGCCCCTCTCAGACACAAGCTAGAACCGGGGAGCTGTTTTTT.

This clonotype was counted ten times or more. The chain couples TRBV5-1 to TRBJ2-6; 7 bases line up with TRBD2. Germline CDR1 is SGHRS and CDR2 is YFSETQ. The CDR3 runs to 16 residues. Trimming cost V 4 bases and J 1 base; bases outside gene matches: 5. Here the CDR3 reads CASSSGAYSGANVLTF. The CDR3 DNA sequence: TGCGCCAGCAGCAGCGGGGCGTATTCTGGGGCCAACGTCCTGACTTTC. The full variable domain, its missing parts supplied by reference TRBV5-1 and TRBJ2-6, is KAGVTQTPRYLIKTRGQQVTLSCSPISGHRSVSWYQQTPGQGLQFLFEYFSETQRNKGNFPGRFSGRQFSNSRSEMNVSTLELGDSALYLCASSSGAYSGANVLTFGAGSRLTVL.

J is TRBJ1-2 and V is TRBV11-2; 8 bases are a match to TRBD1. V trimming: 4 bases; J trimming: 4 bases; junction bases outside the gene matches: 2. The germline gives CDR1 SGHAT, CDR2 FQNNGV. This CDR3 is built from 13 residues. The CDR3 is CASSSQGAYGYTF. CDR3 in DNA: TGTGCCAGCAGCTCGCAGGGGGCCTATGGCTACACCTTC.

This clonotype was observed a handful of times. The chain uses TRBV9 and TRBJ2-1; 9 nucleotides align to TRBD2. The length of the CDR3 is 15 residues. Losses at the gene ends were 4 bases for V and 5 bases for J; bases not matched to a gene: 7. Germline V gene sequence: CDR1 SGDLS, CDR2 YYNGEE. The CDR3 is CASSPAGGPHNEQFF. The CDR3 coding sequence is TGTGCCAGCAGCCCAGCGGGGGGCCCCCACAATGAGCAGTTCTTC.

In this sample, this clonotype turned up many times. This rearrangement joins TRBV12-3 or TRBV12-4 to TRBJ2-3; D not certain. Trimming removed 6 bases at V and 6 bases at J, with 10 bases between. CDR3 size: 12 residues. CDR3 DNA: TGTGCCAGCAGCCCTGGAGAGGATACGCAGTATTTT. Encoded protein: CASSPGEDTQYF.

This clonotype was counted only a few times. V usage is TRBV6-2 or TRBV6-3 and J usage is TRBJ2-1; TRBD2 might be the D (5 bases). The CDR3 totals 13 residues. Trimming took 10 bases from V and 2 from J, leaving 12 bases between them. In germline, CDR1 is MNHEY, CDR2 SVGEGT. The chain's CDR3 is CATKLDPYNEQFF. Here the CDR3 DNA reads TGTGCCACCAAACTAGACCCCTACAATGAGCAGTTCTTC.

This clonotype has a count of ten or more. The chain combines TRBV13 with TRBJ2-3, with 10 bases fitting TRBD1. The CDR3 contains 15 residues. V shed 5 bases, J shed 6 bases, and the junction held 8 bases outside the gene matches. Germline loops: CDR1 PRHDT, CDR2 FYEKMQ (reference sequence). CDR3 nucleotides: TGTGCCAGCAGCCCGCGACAGGGGGCTGTGGATACGCAGTATTTT. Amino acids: CASSPRQGAVDTQYF. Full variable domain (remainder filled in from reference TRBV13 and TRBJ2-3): AAGVIQSPRHLIKEKRETATLKCYPIPRHDTVYWYQQGPGQDPQFLISFYEKMQSDKGSIPDRFSAQQFSDYHSELNMSSLELGDSALYFCASSPRQGAVDTQYFGPGTRLTVL.

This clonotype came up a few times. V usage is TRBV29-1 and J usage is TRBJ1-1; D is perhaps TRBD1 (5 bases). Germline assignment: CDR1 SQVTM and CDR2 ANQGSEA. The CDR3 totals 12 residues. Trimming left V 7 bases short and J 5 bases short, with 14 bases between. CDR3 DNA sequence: TGCAGCGGTCAGGGACGGACTACTGAAGCTTTCTTT. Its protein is CSGQGRTTEAFF.

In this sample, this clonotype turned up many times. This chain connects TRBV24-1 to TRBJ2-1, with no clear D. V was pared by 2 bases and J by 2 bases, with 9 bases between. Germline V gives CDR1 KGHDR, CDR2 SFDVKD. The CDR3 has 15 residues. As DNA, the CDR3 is TGTGCCACCAGTGATTCTGGCCTCCCCTACAATGAGCAGTTCTTC. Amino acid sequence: CATSDSGLPYNEQFF.

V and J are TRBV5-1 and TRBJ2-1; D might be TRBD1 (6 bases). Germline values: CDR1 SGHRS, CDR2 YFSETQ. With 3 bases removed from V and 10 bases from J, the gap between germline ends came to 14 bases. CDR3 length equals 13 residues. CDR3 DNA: TGCGCCAGCAGCTCCGGACAGTTAAGGGAGCAGTTCTTC. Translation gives CASSSGQLREQFF.

DNA for the CDR3: TGTGCCAGCAGTGATTACAGGGAGTATGAAGCTTTCTTT. This codes for CASSDYREYEAFF. The chain carries TRBV25-1 and TRBJ1-1; tentatively, D is TRBD1 (6 bases). Germline values: CDR1 MGHDK, CDR2 SYGVNS. V lost 3 bases to trimming and J lost 7 bases, with 12 bases between them. The CDR3 is 13 residues long.

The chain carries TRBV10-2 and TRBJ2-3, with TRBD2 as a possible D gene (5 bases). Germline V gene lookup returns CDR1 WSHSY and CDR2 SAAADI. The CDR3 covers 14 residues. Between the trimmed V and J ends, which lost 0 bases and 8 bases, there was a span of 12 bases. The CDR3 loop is CASSESLAQPTQYF. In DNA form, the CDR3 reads TGCGCCAGCAGTGAGTCCCTAGCTCAACCTACGCAGTATTTT.

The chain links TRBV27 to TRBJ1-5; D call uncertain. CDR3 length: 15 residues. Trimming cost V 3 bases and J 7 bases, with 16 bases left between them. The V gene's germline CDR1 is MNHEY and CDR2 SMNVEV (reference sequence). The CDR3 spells CASSLGAGMGQPQHF. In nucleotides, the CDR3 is TGTGCCAGCAGTTTGGGCGCGGGCATGGGCCAGCCCCAGCATTTT.

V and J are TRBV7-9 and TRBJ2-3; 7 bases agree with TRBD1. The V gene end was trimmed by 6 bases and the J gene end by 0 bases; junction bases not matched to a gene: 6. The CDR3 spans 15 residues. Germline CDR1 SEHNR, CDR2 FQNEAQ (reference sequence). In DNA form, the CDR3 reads TGTGCCAGCAGGGGGGACAGTTCTAGCACAGATACGCAGTATTTT. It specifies CASRGDSSSTDTQYF. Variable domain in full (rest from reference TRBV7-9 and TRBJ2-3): DTGVSQNPRHKITKRGQNVTFRCDPISEHNRLYWYRQTLGQGPEFLTYFQNEAQLEKSRLLSDRFSAERPKGSFSTLEIQRTEQGDSAMYLCASRGDSSSTDTQYFGPGTRLTVL.

The chain's CDR3 is CASSLGRFDNTGELFF. CDR3 DNA sequence: TGTGCCAGCAGCTTAGGACGGTTCGATAACACCGGGGAGCTGTTTTTT. The rearrangement uses TRBV7-8 and TRBJ2-2, with D unresolved. CDR3 size: 16 residues. V was clipped by 1 base and J by 2 bases, with 11 bases between them. Germline V gene data show CDR1 as SGHVS and CDR2 as FQNEAQ.

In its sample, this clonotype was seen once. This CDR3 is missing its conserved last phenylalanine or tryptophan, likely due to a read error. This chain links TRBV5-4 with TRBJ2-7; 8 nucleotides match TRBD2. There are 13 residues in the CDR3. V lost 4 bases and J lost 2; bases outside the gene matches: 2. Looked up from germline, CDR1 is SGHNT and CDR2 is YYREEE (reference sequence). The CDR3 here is CASSTGLAYEQYL. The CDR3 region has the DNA TGTGCCAGCAGCACGGGACTAGCCTACGAGCAGTACTTA.

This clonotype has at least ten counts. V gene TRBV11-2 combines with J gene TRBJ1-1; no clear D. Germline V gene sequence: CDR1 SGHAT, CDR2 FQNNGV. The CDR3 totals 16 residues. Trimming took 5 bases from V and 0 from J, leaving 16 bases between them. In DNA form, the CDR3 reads TGTGCCAGCAGCCTATACCTGGGCCCCCTGAACACTGAAGCTTTCTTT. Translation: CASSLYLGPLNTEAFF.

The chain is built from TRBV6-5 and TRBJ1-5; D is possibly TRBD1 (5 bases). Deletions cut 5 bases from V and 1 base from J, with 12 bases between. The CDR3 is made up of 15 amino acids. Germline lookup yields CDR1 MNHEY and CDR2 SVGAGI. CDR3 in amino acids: CASSRLWGSNQPQHF. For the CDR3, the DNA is TGTGCCAGCAGTCGCCTCTGGGGGAGCAATCAGCCCCAGCATTTT.